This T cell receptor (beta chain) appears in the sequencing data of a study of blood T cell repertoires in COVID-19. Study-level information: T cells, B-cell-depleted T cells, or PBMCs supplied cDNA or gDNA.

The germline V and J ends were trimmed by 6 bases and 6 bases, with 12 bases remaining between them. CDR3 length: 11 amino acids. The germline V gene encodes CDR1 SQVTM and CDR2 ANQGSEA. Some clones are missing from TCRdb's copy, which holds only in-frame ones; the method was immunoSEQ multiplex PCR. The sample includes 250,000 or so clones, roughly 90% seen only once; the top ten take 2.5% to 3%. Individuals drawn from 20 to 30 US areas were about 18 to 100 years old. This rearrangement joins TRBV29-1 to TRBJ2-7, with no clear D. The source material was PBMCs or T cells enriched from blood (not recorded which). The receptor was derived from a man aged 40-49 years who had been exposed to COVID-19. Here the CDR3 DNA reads TGCAGCGTCGCCTCGGGTCCCGAGCAGTACTTC. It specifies CSVASGPEQYF.